This T cell receptor (beta chain) was captured by sequencing in a study of Graves' ophthalmopathy and Graves' hyperthyroidism. Study background: There was a collection of peripheral blood at initial diagnosis, before any treatment. Study outcomes and limitations: In blood appeared most of the expanded thyroid clonotypes whose frequency exceeded 0.001.

This clonotype occurred many times. The target antigen is unknown. CDR1 and CDR2 from the germline V gene are WSHSY and SAAADI. The CDR3 consists of 17 residues. V lost 4 bases and J 0 bases, leaving 18 bases between the germline ends. The TCR beta CDR3 regions underwent amplification from RNA transcripts. HTBI primers were employed in first-round RT-PCR, then a second-round multiplex PCR followed. A single record per CDR3 protein comes from TCRdb applying MiXCR to the multiplex PCR reads. The sample contains roughly 700,000 distinct CDR3 sequences, around 40% of which appear only once. The specimen was peripheral blood. This clonotype was obtained from an adult man with Graves' ophthalmopathy. This chain links TRBV10-2 with TRBJ1-2; D gene uncertain. The CDR3 here is CASSAVVAGQANYGYTF. The CDR3 DNA follows: TGCGCCAGCAGTGCCGTAGTCGCCGGCCAAGCTAACTATGGCTACACCTTC.